This T cell receptor (beta chain) originates from a study of early T cells in non-severe SARS-CoV-2 infection. Study-level information: RNA in bulk from unsorted whole blood was sequenced, and chains were unpaired. Whole-study results and caveats: VDJdb matching favored anti-spike CD8 responses, missing private and CD4 specificities.

Attachment of unique molecular identifiers was made to individual cDNA molecules. TCRdb fed the 5' RACE reads into MiXCR, producing one record per CDR3 protein. Seen here are 35,000 to 50,000 distinct CDR3 sequences, roughly 6% observed once, and the top ten hold roughly 7.7%. This clonotype was found many times. Antigen: not known. The starting material was whole blood, obtained at baseline. The source of this sequence is an adult who was a healthcare worker with PCR-confirmed SARS-CoV-2 infection or an uninfected control (not recorded which).

The CDR3 region has the DNA TGCAGTGCTAGTACCGGGACAGGGTTCTATGAGCAGTTCTTC. Protein sequence: CSASTGTGFYEQFF. The chain couples TRBV20-1 to TRBJ2-1; 9 nucleotides match TRBD1. The trim removed 3 bases at V and 8 bases at J, leaving 8 bases unmatched. Germline V lookup: CDR1 DFQATT, CDR2 SNEGSKA (reference sequence). This CDR3 has 14 amino acids.